This T cell receptor beta chain was captured by sequencing in a study of beta chain features in type 1 diabetes. Study conclusions and caveats: Shorter TCRB CDR3s, moderately but significantly so, were found in Type 1 diabetes patients in all four CD4+ subsets. Equally in patients and controls, PCR might preferentially amplify shorter templates. For TCRB rearrangement, an influence of HLA type remained unresolved here.

Expressed TCRB transcripts were sequenced because the entire RNA isolate underwent reverse transcription. Sequenced by immunoSEQ multiplex PCR; TCRdb stores in-frame clones only, minus some. The sample lists hundreds of thousands of clones, about 32% occurring once. The V end was cut by 6 bases, the J end by 2 bases, with 8 bases between. CDR3 length: 11 amino acids. Germline V gene data show CDR1 as SQVTM and CDR2 as ANQGSEA. Of note for this clone: The antigen remains undetermined. Other DNA sequences in this sample translate to the same CDR3.

Purities over 95% were achieved in all sorted populations. The chain uses TRBV29-1 and TRBJ2-7; D may be TRBD1 or TRBD2 (5 bases each). The sequenced material came from naive CD4+ T cells from blood. The clonotype was recovered from a man aged 18 to 29 in good health. For the CDR3, the DNA is TGCAGCGTAGGGACGACCTACGAGCAGTACTTC. This codes for CSVGTTYEQYF.